These 32 T cell receptor beta chains share one sample of origin, sequenced in a study of molecular identifiers for immune sequencing clone quantification. TCRdb re-called the PCR reads with MiXCR, one entry per CDR3 protein. The sample includes about half a million distinct CDR3 sequences, about a fifth of them seen just once. Sequenced input: naive CD8+ T cells from blood, with Jurkat cell RNA spiked in. Subset noted: FACS-sorted CD8+CD4-CCR7+CD45RA+ naive T cells. All receptors come from a human donor in good health. Some libraries in this study had Jurkat cell RNA spiked in.

The gene calls are TRBV12-3 or TRBV12-4 and TRBJ2-7; 7 bases map to TRBD2. The CDR3 runs to 14 residues. With V trimmed by 6 bases and J by 0 bases, 5 bases remained unmatched. CDR3 protein: CASSWTRYSYEQYF. The CDR3 DNA reads TGTGCCAGCAGCTGGACTAGGTACTCCTACGAGCAGTACTTC.

About this clonotype itself: A read error is likely here: a far larger clone is one base away. The chain has TRBV7-2 and TRBJ2-1; D not resolved. CDR1 is SGHTA, CDR2 FQGNSA, per germline. This CDR3 contains 11 residues. The CDR3: CAGSLADEQFF. CDR3 DNA sequence: TGTGCCGGCAGCTTAGCTGATGAGCAGTTCTTC. Looking up the rest from reference TRBV7-2 and TRBJ2-1 gives the full variable domain: GAGVSQSPSNKVTEKGKDVELRCDPISGHTALYWYRQSLGQGLEFLIYFQGNSAPDKSGLPSDRFSAERTGGSVSTLTIQRTQQEDSAVYLCAGSLADEQFFGPGTRLTVL.

Worth noting for this clonotype: One end of the junction does not line up with germline, which may come from a read error. The chain employs TRBV6-4 and TRBJ2-1, with 7 bases aligning to TRBD2. The CDR3 is 16 residues long. Germline values: CDR1 MRHNA, CDR2 SNTAGT. CDR3 region: CASSSQAGSSYNERFF. The CDR3 DNA sequence: TGTGCCAGCAGTTCGCAAGCGGGGTCCTCCTACAATGAGCGGTTCTTC.

This clonotype was counted at least ten times. The chain has TRBV7-2 and TRBJ2-3, with D possibly being TRBD1 (7 bases). Trimming removed 2 bases at V and 4 bases at J, with 10 bases between. Germline-derived CDR1 and CDR2 are SGHTA and FQGNSA. CDR3 length equals 14 residues. The CDR3 loop is CASSLIRGADTQYF. The CDR3 coding sequence is TGTGCCAGCAGCTTAATCAGGGGGGCAGATACGCAGTATTTT.

This clonotype was observed a handful of times. The chain couples TRBV11-3 to TRBJ2-5, with 13 nucleotides matching TRBD2. The J segment lost 5 bases and the V segment lost 1 base, leaving 1 base of the junction unmatched. The CDR3 runs to 15 residues. Germline V gives CDR1 SGHNT, CDR2 YENEEA. The CDR3 sequence is CASSLGTSGSETQYF. The CDR3 DNA follows: TGTGCCAGCAGCTTAGGGACTAGCGGGAGTGAGACCCAGTACTTC.

J is TRBJ2-5 and V is TRBV23-1, with a weak D call TRBD1 (9 bases). TRBV23-1 is placed among ORFs of uncertain function. The V end lost 3 bases, the J end lost 5 bases, and 28 bases lay between the germline ends. This CDR3 spans 19 amino acids. The CDR3 DNA sequence: TGCGCCAGCAGTCATTTAAACCGGGGGGGACAGGGATTTGTTGAGACCCAGTACTTC. This sequence encodes CASSHLNRGGQGFVETQYF.

This chain links TRBV30 with TRBJ2-5; D ambiguous. V lost 6 bases and J lost 3, with 26 bases in between. The CDR3 contains 17 residues. Germline assignment: CDR1 GTSNPN and CDR2 SVGIG (reference sequence). The CDR3 nucleotides read TGTGCCTGTACCGCCTGGACCTCATCTGGGCCAGAAGAGACCCAGTACTTC. As protein: CACTAWTSSGPEETQYF.

This clonotype was found many times. This chain uses TRBV5-8 with TRBJ2-5; tentatively, D is TRBD1 or TRBD2 (6 bases each). Germline V lookup: CDR1 SGHTS, CDR2 YDEGEE. V dropped 0 bases and J dropped 4 bases, with 13 bases sitting between them. The CDR3 is made up of 15 amino acids. The CDR3 coding sequence is TGTGCCAGCAGCTTGGTGGTCAGGGGAGGAGAGACCCAGTACTTC. This gives the protein CASSLVVRGGETQYF. Complete variable domain (other parts from reference TRBV5-8 and TRBJ2-5): EAGVTQSPTHLIKTRGQQATLRCSPISGHTSVYWYQQALGLGLQFLLWYDEGEERNRGNFPPRFSGRQFPNYSSELNVNALELEDSALYLCASSLVVRGGETQYFGPGTRLLVL.

The chain has TRBV28 and TRBJ1-2, with D perhaps matching TRBD1 (6 bases). The CDR3 consists of 15 residues. Trimming shortened V by 5 bases and J by 8 bases, and 21 bases separated the two germline ends. Germline-derived CDR1 and CDR2 are MDHEN and SYDVKM. CDR3 nucleotide sequence: TGTGCCAGCAGTCTACAGGGTTCTCTAAGGGAAGGCTACACCTTC. Translation: CASSLQGSLREGYTF.

V and J are TRBV13 and TRBJ2-1; D might be TRBD1 (6 bases). The germline CDR1 and CDR2 sequences are PRHDT and FYEKMQ (reference sequence). This CDR3 comprises 14 residues. The V gene lost 5 bases and the J gene lost 9 bases, with 17 bases spanning the gap. CDR3 nucleotide sequence: TGTGCCAGCAGCCCGGGACAAGCCAGCCTTGAGCAGTTCTTC. Encoded protein: CASSPGQASLEQFF.

As concerns this clonotype: A much larger clone is a single base away; this may be a read error. The V gene is TRBV9, the J gene TRBJ2-7; tentatively, D is TRBD2 (6 bases). The germline V gene has CDR1 SGDLS and CDR2 YYNGEE. CDR3 length equals 14 residues. The CDR3 coding sequence is TGTGCCGGCAGCGTAGGGCCCGGGGGCTACGAGCAGTACTTC. Its translation: CAGSVGPGGYEQYF. Using reference TRBV9 and TRBJ2-7 for the parts outside the CDR3, the full variable domain is DSGVTQTPKHLITATGQRVTLRCSPRSGDLSVYWYQQSLDQGLQFLIQYYNGEERAKGNILERFSAQQFPDLHSELNLSSLELGDSALYFCAGSVGPGGYEQYFGPGTRLTVT.

Many counts were recorded for this clonotype. The chain is built from TRBV14 and TRBJ2-2; D unresolved. Germline assignment: CDR1 SGHDN and CDR2 FVKESK. The CDR3 runs 13 residues. Between the trimmed V and J ends, which lost 1 base and 4 bases, there was a span of 4 bases. CDR3 in amino acids: CASSQAVTGELFF. The CDR3 bases are TGTGCCAGCAGCCAAGCAGTCACCGGGGAGCTGTTTTTT. The full variable domain, its missing parts supplied by reference TRBV14 and TRBJ2-2, is EAGVTQFPSHSVIEKGQTVTLRCDPISGHDNLYWYRRVMGKEIKFLLHFVKESKQDESGMPNNRFLAERTGGTYSTLKVQPAELEDSGVYFCASSQAVTGELFFGEGSRLTVL.

In regard to this clonotype: A read error may explain this, as a much larger clone is one base away. V is TRBV9 and J is TRBJ1-5, with TRBD1 matching over 9 bases. Germline CDR1 is SGDLS and CDR2 is YYNGEE. There are 14 residues in the CDR3. CDR3 in DNA: TGTGCCGGCAGCGTAGGGACAGGGACCCAGCCCCAGCATTTT. Translated: CAGSVGTGTQPQHF.

Turning to this clonotype: Being one base from a much bigger clone, this may be a read error. The V call is TRBV28, the J call TRBJ1-1; TRBD1 agrees at 7 bases. Germline V gives CDR1 MDHEN, CDR2 SYDVKM. This CDR3 has 14 amino acids. Trimming took 8 bases from V and 4 from J; bases not matched to a gene: 10. The CDR3 DNA reads TGTGCCAGCTCAGACAGGGTTGTGGGCACTGAAGCTTTCTTT. Its protein is CASSDRVVGTEAFF.

This clonotype was counted only a few times. This chain connects TRBV30 to TRBJ2-7; either TRBD1 or TRBD2 may supply D (5 bases each). The CDR3 runs 16 residues. Germline assignment: CDR1 GTSNPN and CDR2 SVGIG (reference sequence). Trimming shortened V by 2 bases and J by 0 bases, and 17 bases separated the two germline ends. The CDR3 here is CAWSKRPGQRSYEQYF. CDR3 nucleotide sequence: TGTGCCTGGAGTAAACGTCCGGGGCAACGCTCCTACGAGCAGTACTTC. The whole variable domain, remainder taken from reference TRBV30 and TRBJ2-7, is SQTIHQWPATLVQPVGSPLSLECTVEGTSNPNLYWYRQAAGRGLQLLFYSVGIGQISSEVPQNLSASRPQDRQFILSSKKLLLSDSGFYLCAWSKRPGQRSYEQYFGPGTRLTVT.

In its sample, this clonotype was seen a few times. The V call is TRBV7-9, the J call TRBJ1-1, with 9 bases fitting TRBD1. The length of the CDR3 is 15 residues. V dropped 5 bases and J dropped 1; count of bases not matched to a gene: 5. The V gene's germline CDR1 is SEHNR and CDR2 FQNEAQ (reference sequence). The CDR3 protein is CASSPRDRENTEAFF. The CDR3 nucleotides read TGTGCCAGCAGCCCGAGGGACAGGGAGAACACTGAAGCTTTCTTT.

With regard to this clonotype: A read error is possible here, since a much larger clone lies one base away. V gene TRBV7-2 combines with J gene TRBJ2-1; either TRBD1 or TRBD2 may fit D (5 bases each). The germline gives CDR1 SGHTA, CDR2 FQGNSA. CDR3 length equals 15 residues. With 3 bases removed from V and 5 bases from J, the gap between germline ends came to 14 bases. The chain's CDR3 is CASSLIGADNNEQFF. In DNA form, the CDR3 reads TGTGCCAGCAGCTTGATCGGGGCCGATAACAATGAGCAGTTCTTC.

This clonotype showed up many times. The chain combines TRBV12-5 with TRBJ2-7; D gene ambiguous. Trimming removed 5 bases from V and 3 bases from J, with 8 bases in between. The germline CDR1 and CDR2 sequences are LGHNT and FRNRAP. The CDR3 covers 12 residues. The CDR3 coding sequence is TGTGCTAGTGGTGTGACGGTCTACGAGCAGTACTTC. Translating gives CASGVTVYEQYF.

This clonotype came up many times. The chain joins TRBV20-1 to TRBJ2-7; TRBD1 matches at 7 bases. Trimming cost V 0 bases and J 4 bases; bases outside gene matches: 6. The CDR3 runs to 14 residues. Germline values: CDR1 DFQATT, CDR2 SNEGSKA (reference sequence). The CDR3 spells CSARDRQGLYEQYF. Here the CDR3 DNA reads TGCAGTGCTAGAGACCGACAGGGATTATACGAGCAGTACTTC.

Many counts were recorded for this clonotype. The gene calls are TRBV7-9 and TRBJ2-7; a possible D gene is TRBD1 (6 bases). Germline-derived CDR1 and CDR2 are SEHNR and FQNEAQ (reference sequence). V was trimmed by 5 bases and J by 7 bases, leaving 9 bases between them. The CDR3 runs to 11 residues. The CDR3 spells CASSATGEQYF. The CDR3 region has the DNA TGTGCCAGCAGCGCGACAGGAGAGCAGTACTTC.

In this sample, this clonotype turned up a few times. The chain combines TRBV9 with TRBJ2-5; weak D call: TRBD1 (5 bases). CDR1 is SGDLS and CDR2 is YYNGEE in the germline V gene. The CDR3 totals 14 residues. V gave up 6 bases and J gave up 4 bases, with 16 bases separating them. Here the CDR3 reads CASNPGPPGETQYF. The DNA of the CDR3 is TGTGCCAGCAACCCAGGGCCCCCAGGAGAGACCCAGTACTTC.

This clonotype appeared a few times. V and J are TRBV24-1 and TRBJ2-1; the match to TRBD2 covers 10 bases. The CDR3 has 21 residues. Losses at the gene ends were 0 bases for V and 1 base for J; bases not matched to a gene: 14. Germline V lookup: CDR1 KGHDR, CDR2 SFDVKD. The CDR3 region is CATSDLRTDRLAGRSYNEQFF. The CDR3 DNA follows: TGTGCCACCAGTGATTTGCGGACTGATCGACTAGCGGGCCGGTCCTACAATGAGCAGTTCTTC.

This chain links TRBV27 with TRBJ1-2; weak D call: TRBD1 (6 bases). Per the germline V gene, CDR1 is MNHEY and CDR2 is SMNVEV (reference sequence). The V gene lost 4 bases and the J gene lost 3 bases, with 15 bases spanning the gap. The CDR3 has 15 amino acids. The CDR3 reads CASSWGQGNYYGYTF. CDR3 DNA sequence: TGTGCCAGCAGTTGGGGGCAGGGGAACTACTATGGCTACACCTTC.

This clonotype occurred many times. V gene TRBV12-3 or TRBV12-4 combines with J gene TRBJ2-3; the D is unclear. The V gene lost 2 bases and the J gene lost 3 bases, with 12 bases spanning the gap. The length of the CDR3 is 15 residues. The CDR3 sequence: CASSLTTVWTDTQYF. The CDR3 region has the DNA TGTGCCAGCAGTTTAACAACAGTCTGGACAGATACGCAGTATTTT.

The chain links TRBV15 to TRBJ2-5; 9 bases are shared with TRBD1. V lost 0 bases and J lost 5; bases outside the gene matches: 7. The CDR3 loop spans 16 amino acids. Germline V gives CDR1 LNHNV, CDR2 YYDKDF (reference sequence). CDR3 nucleotides: TGTGCCACCAGCAGAGACAGGACAGGGGTGGAGGAGACCCAGTACTTC. This translates into CATSRDRTGVEETQYF.

Regarding this clonotype: This clone may be a read error of a much larger clone one base away. The chain is built from TRBV20-1 and TRBJ2-7; 8 positions match TRBD1. Germline CDR1 DFQATT, CDR2 SNEGSKA (reference sequence). The CDR3 contains 15 residues. V dropped 5 bases and J dropped 6; count of bases not matched to a gene: 15. The CDR3 is CSAGDRLQEVAEQYF. CDR3 sequence (DNA): TGCAGTGCTGGGGACAGGCTCCAGGAGGTGGCCGAGCAGTACTTC.

The V and J genes are TRBV4-1 and TRBJ1-2; D is undetermined. This CDR3 has 14 residues. Germline V gene data show CDR1 as MGHRA and CDR2 as YSYEKL. Trimming removed 0 bases from V and 4 bases from J, with 9 bases in between. The CDR3, as DNA: TGCGCCAGCAGCCAAGATCCACAGATCTATGGCTACACCTTC. As protein: CASSQDPQIYGYTF.

This clonotype was seen a handful of times. The chain employs TRBV11-2 and TRBJ2-3, with D hard to call. The germline gives CDR1 SGHAT, CDR2 FQNNGV. The CDR3 length is 15 residues. V was trimmed by 1 base and J by 0 bases, leaving 8 bases between them. The CDR3 DNA follows: TGTGCCAGCAGCTTAGCTTCCTATAGCACAGATACGCAGTATTTT. Its translation is CASSLASYSTDTQYF.

This clonotype showed up many times. The chain employs TRBV7-8 and TRBJ2-7; D uncertain. There are 14 residues in the CDR3. Germline CDR1 reads SGHVS; CDR2 reads FQNEAQ. V gave up 1 base and J gave up 2 bases, with 9 bases separating them. The CDR3 sequence: CASSLGEVAYEQYF. The CDR3 DNA sequence: TGTGCCAGCAGCTTAGGTGAGGTAGCCTACGAGCAGTACTTC.

This clonotype came up many times. This chain joins TRBV6-6 and TRBJ1-5, with D perhaps TRBD1 (6 bases). The V gene lost 6 bases and the J gene lost 6 bases, with 15 bases spanning the gap. The germline V gene has CDR1 MNHNY and CDR2 SVGAGI (reference sequence). The CDR3 extends over 14 amino acids. The CDR3 region is CASSPTGLGQPQHF. DNA for the CDR3: TGTGCCAGCAGCCCAACAGGGCTTGGTCAGCCCCAGCATTTT.

Regarding this clonotype: This sequence may be a read error, since a much larger clone differs from it by one base. This chain joins TRBV29-1 and TRBJ2-7, with D possibly matching TRBD1 (5 bases). This CDR3 has 13 residues. Germline V gene data show CDR1 as SQVTM and CDR2 as ANQGSEA. This CDR3 reads CSVVGQGYYERYF. For the CDR3, the DNA is TGCAGCGTTGTTGGTCAGGGATACTACGAGCGGTACTTC.

A note on this clonotype: A much larger clone sits a single nucleotide away, making a read error possible. The chain combines TRBV12-3 or TRBV12-4 with TRBJ2-2, with D tentatively TRBD2 (6 bases). The CDR3 loop spans 18 amino acids. The CDR3 DNA follows: TGTGCCGGCAGTTTTCTTAATCAGGGAGGCCCGGGGACCGGGGAGCTGTTTTTT. Its protein product is CAGSFLNQGGPGTGELFF.